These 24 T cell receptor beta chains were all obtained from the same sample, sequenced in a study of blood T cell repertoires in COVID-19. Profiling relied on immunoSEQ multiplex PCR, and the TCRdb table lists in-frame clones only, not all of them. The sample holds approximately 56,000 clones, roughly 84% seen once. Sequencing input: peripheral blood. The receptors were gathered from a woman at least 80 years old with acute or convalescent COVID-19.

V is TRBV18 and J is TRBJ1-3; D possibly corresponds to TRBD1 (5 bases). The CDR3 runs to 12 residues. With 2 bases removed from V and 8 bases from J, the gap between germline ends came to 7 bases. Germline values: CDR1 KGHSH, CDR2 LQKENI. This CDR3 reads CASSPKGDTIYF. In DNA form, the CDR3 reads TGTGCCAGCTCACCAAAAGGGGACACCATATATTTT.

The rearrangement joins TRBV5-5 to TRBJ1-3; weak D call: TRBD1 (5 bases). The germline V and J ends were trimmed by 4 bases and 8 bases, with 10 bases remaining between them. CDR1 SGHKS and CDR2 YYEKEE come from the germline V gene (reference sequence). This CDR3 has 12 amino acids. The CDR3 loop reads CASSVGGDTIYF. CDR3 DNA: TGTGCCAGCAGCGTTGGGGGGGACACCATATATTTT. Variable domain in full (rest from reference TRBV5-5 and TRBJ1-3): DAGVTQSPTHLIKTRGQQVTLRCSPISGHKSVSWYQQVLGQGPQFIFQYYEKEERGRGNFPDRFSARQFPNYSSELNVNALLLGDSALYLCASSVGGDTIYFGEGSWLTVV.

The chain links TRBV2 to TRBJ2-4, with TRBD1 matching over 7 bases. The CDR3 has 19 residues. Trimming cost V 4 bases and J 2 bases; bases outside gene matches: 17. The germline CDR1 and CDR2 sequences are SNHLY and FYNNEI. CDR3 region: CASSVEGQKAPVTKNIQYF. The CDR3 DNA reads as TGTGCCAGCAGTGTTGAGGGACAGAAGGCGCCAGTGACCAAAAACATTCAGTACTTC.

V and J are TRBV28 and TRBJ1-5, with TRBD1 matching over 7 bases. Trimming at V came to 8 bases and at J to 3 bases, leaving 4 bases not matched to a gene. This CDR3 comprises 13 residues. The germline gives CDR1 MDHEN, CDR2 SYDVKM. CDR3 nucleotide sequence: TGTGCCAGCCGACAGGGCAACAATCAGCCCCAGCATTTT. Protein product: CASRQGNNQPQHF. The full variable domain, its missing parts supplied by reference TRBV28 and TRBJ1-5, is DVKVTQSSRYLVKRTGEKVFLECVQDMDHENMFWYRQDPGLGLRLIYFSYDVKMKEKGDIPEGYSVSREKKERFSLILESASTNQTSMYLCASRQGNNQPQHFGDGTRLSIL.

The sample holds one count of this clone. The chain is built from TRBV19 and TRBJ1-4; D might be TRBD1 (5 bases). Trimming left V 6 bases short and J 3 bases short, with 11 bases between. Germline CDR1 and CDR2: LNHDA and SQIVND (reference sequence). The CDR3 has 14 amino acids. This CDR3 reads CASRAGVANEKLFF. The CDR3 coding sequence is TGTGCCAGTAGAGCGGGGGTAGCTAATGAAAAACTGTTTTTT.

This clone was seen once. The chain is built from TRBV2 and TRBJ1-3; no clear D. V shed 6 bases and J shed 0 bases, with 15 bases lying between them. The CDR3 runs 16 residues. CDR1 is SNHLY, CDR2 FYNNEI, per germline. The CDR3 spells CASRVSGIPSGNTIYF. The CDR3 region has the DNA TGTGCCAGCAGAGTCTCGGGGATCCCCTCTGGAAACACCATATATTTT.

The CDR3 nucleotides are TGTGCCAGCAGTGAAATGGACTCGGCCGAGCAGTACTTC. Its protein is CASSEMDSAEQYF. The gene calls are TRBV2 and TRBJ2-7, with a possible D match to TRBD2 (5 bases). CDR3 length equals 13 residues. Germline-derived CDR1 and CDR2 are SNHLY and FYNNEI. Trimming shortened V by 2 bases and J by 6 bases, and 11 bases separated the two germline ends. Filled out from reference TRBV2 and TRBJ2-7, the complete variable domain reads EPEVTQTPSHQVTQMGQEVILRCVPISNHLYFYWYRQILGQKVEFLVSFYNNEISEKSEIFDDQFSVERPDGSNFTLKIRSTKLEDSAMYFCASSEMDSAEQYFGPGTRLTVT.

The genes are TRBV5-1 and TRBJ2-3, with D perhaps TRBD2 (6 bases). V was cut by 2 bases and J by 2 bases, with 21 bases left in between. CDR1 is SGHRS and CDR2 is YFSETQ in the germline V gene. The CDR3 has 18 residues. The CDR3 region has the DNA TGCGCCAGCAGCTTATCTCGCAGTGGGGGACTCTACACAGATACGCAGTATTTT. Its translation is CASSLSRSGGLYTDTQYF.

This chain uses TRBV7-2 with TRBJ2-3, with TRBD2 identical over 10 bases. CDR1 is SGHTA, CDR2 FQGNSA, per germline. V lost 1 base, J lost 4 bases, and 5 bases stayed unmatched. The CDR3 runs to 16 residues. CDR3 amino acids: CASSLVSGGAADTQYF. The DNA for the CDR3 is TGTGCCAGCAGCTTAGTGAGCGGGGGGGCTGCAGATACGCAGTATTTT.

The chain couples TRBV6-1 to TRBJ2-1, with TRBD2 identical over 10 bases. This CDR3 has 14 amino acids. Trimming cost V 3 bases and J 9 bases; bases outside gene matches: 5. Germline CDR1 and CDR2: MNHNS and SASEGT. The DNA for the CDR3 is TGTGCCAGCAGTGAGGGGGTAGCGGGGGGTGAGCAGTTCTTC. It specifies CASSEGVAGGEQFF.

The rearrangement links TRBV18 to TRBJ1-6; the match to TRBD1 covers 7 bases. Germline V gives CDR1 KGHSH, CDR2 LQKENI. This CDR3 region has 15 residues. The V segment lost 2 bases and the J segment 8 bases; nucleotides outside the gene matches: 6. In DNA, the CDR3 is TGTGCCAGCTCACCAAGACAGGGAACTGATTCACCCCTCCACTTT. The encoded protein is CASSPRQGTDSPLHF.

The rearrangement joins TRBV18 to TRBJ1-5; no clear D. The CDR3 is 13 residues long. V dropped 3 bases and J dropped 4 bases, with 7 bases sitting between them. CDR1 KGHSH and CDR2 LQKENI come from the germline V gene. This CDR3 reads CASSPEQNQPQHF. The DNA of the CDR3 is TGTGCCAGCTCACCTGAACAGAATCAGCCCCAGCATTTT.

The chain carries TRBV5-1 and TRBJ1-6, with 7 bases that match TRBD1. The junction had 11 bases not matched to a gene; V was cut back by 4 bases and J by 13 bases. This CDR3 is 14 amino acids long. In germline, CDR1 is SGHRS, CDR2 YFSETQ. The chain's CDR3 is CASSAGQKASPLHF. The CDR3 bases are TGCGCCAGCAGCGCGGGACAGAAGGCCTCTCCCCTCCACTTT.

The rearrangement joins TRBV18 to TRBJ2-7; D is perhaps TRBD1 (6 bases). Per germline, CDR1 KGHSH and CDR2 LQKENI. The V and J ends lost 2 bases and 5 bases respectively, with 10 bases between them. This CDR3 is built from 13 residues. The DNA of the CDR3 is TGTGCCAGCTCACCATCAGGGGTCAACGAGCAGTACTTC. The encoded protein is CASSPSGVNEQYF. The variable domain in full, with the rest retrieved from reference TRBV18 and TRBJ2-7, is NAGVMQNPRHLVRRRGQEARLRCSPMKGHSHVYWYRQLPEEGLKFMVYLQKENIIDESGMPKERFSAEFPKEGPSILRIQQVVRGDSAAYFCASSPSGVNEQYFGPGTRLTVT.

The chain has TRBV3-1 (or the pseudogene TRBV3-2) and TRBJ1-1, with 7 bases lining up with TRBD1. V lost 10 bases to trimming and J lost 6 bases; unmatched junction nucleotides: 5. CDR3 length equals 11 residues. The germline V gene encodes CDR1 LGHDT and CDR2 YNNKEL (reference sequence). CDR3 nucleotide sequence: TGTGCCATAAGGCAGGGGGCTGAAGCTTTCTTT. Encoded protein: CAIRQGAEAFF.

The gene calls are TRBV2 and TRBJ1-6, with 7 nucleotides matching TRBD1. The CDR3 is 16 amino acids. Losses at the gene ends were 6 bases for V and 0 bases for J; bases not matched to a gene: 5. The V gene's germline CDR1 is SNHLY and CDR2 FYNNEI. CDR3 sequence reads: CASSETGSSYNSPLHF. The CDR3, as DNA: TGTGCCAGCAGCGAGACAGGGAGCTCCTATAATTCACCCCTCCACTTT.

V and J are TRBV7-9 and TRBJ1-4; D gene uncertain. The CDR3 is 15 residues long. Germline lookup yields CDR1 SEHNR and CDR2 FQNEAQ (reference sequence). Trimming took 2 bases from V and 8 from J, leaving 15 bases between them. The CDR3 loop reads CASSLKTPRAEKLFF. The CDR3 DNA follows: TGTGCCAGCAGCTTAAAGACTCCCCGAGCCGAAAAACTGTTTTTT.

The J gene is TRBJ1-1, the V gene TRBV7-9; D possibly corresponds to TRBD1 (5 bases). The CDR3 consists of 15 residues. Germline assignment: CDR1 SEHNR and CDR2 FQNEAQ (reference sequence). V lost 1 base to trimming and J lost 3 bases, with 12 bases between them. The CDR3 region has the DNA TGTGCCAGCAGCTTAGGACAGCCTTCTTACACTGAAGCTTTCTTT. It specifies CASSLGQPSYTEAFF.

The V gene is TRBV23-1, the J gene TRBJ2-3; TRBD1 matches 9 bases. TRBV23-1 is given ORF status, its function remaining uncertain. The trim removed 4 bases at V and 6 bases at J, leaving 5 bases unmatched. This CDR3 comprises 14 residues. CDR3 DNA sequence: TGCGCCAGCAGTCCTGGGACAGGGATGGATACGCAGTATTTT. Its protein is CASSPGTGMDTQYF.

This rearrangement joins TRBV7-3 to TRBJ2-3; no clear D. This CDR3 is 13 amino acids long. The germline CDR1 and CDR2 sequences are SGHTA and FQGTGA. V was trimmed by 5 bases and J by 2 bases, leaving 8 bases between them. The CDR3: CASSPYSTDTQYF. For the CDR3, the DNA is TGTGCCAGCAGCCCTTATTCCACAGATACGCAGTATTTT.

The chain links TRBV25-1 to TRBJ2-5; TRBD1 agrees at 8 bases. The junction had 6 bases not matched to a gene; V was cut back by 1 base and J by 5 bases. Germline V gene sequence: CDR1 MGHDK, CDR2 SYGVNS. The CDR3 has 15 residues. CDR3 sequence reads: CASSESGGPMETQYF. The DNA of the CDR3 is TGTGCCAGCAGTGAATCAGGGGGCCCTATGGAGACCCAGTACTTC.

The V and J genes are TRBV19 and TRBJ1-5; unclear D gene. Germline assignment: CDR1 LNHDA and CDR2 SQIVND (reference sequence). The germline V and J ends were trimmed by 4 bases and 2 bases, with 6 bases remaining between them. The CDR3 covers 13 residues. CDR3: CASSTVGNQPQHF. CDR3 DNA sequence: TGTGCCAGTAGTACGGTAGGCAATCAGCCCCAGCATTTT.

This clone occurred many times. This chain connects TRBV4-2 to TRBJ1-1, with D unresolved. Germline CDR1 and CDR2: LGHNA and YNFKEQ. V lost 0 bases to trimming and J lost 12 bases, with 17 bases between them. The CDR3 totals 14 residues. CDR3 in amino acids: CASSQDFRGFASFF. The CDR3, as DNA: TGTGCCAGCAGCCAAGATTTTCGGGGATTCGCGTCTTTCTTT.

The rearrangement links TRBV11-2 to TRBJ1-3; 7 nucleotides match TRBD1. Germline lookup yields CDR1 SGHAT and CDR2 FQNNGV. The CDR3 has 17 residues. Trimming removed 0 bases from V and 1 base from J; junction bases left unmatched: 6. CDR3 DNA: TGTGCCAGCAGCTTAGAAGGCGCAGGGGGGTCTGGAAACACCATATATTTT. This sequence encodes CASSLEGAGGSGNTIYF.